The clone carrying this T cell receptor beta chain was counted at least ten times. The source of the sample is a study of blood T cell repertoires in COVID-19. Clones were sequenced by immunoSEQ multiplex PCR, and TCRdb holds only the in-frame ones, with some missing. The sample has under 350,000 clones, approximately 86% seen once. Germline V gene sequence: CDR1 SGHRS, CDR2 YFSETQ. This CDR3 is built from 12 residues. The V gene lost 4 bases and the J gene lost 5 bases, with 8 bases spanning the gap. The chain couples TRBV5-1 to TRBJ2-3, with D possibly TRBD2 on 6 matching bases. Sequenced: peripheral blood. The TCR was taken from a man younger than 30 with active or convalescent COVID-19. The CDR3 loop is CASSRLGDTQYF. CDR3 coding DNA: TGCGCCAGCAGCCGACTAGGAGATACGCAGTATTTT.